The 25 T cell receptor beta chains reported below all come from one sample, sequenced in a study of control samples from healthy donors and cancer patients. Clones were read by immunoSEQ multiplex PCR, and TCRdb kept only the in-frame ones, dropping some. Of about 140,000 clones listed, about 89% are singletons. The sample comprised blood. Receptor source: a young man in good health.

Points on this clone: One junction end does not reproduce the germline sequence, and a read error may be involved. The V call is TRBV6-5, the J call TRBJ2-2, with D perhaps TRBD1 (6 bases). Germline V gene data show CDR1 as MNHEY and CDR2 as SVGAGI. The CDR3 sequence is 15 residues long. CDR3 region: CASSYWTENTGELFF. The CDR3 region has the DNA TGTGCCAGCAGCTACTGGACAGAGAACACCGGGGAGCTGTTTTTT.

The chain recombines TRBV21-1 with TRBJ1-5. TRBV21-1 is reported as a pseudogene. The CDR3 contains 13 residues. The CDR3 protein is CASSIGDFQPQHF. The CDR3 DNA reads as TGTGCCAGCAGCATTGGGGATTTTCAGCCCCAGCATTTT.

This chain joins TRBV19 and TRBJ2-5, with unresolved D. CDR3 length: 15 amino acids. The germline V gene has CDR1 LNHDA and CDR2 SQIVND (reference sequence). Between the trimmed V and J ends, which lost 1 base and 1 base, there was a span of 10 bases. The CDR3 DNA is TGTGCCAGTAGTATAGCGGGCAGGACCCAAGAGACCCAGTACTTC. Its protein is CASSIAGRTQETQYF.

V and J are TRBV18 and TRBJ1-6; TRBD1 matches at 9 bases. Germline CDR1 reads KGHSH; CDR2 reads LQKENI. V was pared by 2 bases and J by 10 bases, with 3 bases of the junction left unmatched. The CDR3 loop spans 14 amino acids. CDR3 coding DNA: TGTGCCAGCTCACCAGCGACAGGGGGATCACCCCTCCACTTT. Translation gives CASSPATGGSPLHF. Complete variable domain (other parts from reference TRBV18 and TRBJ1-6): NAGVMQNPRHLVRRRGQEARLRCSPMKGHSHVYWYRQLPEEGLKFMVYLQKENIIDESGMPKERFSAEFPKEGPSILRIQQVVRGDSAAYFCASSPATGGSPLHFGNGTRLTVT.

The CDR3 DNA follows: TGTGCCAGCAGCTCTCCCGGACTAGCGGTCACCGGGGAGCTGTTTTTT. This encodes CASSSPGLAVTGELFF. This chain links TRBV7-9 with TRBJ2-2; 10 bases are a match to TRBD2. In germline, CDR1 is SEHNR, CDR2 FQNEAQ (reference sequence). This CDR3 is built from 16 residues. V shed 4 bases and J 4 bases; nucleotides not matched to a gene: 6.

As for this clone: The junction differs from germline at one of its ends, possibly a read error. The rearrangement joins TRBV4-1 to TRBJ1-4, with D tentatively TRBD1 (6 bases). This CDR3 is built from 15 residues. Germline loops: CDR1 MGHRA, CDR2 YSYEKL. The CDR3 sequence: CTSSPEGQLNEKLFF. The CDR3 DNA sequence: TGCACCAGCAGCCCCGAGGGACAACTTAATGAAAAACTGTTTTTT.

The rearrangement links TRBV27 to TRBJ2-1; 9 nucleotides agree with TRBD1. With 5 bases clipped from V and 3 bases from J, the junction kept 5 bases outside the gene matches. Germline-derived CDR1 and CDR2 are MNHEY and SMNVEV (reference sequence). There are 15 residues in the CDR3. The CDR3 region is CASSLTGQGYNEQFF. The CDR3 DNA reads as TGTGCCAGCAGTCTTACGGGACAGGGCTACAATGAGCAGTTCTTC.

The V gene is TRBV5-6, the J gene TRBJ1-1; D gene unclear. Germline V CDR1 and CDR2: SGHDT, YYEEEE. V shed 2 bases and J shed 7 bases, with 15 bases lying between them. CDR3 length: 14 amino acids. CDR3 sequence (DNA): TGTGCCAGCAGCTTCGCAGATGTCCGAGTTGAAGCTTTCTTT. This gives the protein CASSFADVRVEAFF.

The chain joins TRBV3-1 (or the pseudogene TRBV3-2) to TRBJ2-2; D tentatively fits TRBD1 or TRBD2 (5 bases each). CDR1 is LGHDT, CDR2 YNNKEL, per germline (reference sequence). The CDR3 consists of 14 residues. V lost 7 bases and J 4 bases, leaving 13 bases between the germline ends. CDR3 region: CASTLVGVTGELFF. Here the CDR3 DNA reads TGTGCCAGCACCCTCGTGGGGGTCACCGGGGAGCTGTTTTTT.

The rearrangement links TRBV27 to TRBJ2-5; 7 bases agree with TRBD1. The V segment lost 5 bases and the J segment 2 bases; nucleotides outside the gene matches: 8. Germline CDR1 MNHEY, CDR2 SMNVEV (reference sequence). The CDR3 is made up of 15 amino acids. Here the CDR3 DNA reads TGTGCCAGCAGTCCCTGGGACAGCCAACAAGAGACCCAGTACTTC. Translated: CASSPWDSQQETQYF.

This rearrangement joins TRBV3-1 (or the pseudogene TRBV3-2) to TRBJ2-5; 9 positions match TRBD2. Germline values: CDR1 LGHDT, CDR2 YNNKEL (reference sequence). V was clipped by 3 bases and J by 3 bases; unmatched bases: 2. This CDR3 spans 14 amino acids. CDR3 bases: TGTGCCAGCAGCCACTTAGCGGGGGAAGAGACCCAGTACTTC. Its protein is CASSHLAGEETQYF.

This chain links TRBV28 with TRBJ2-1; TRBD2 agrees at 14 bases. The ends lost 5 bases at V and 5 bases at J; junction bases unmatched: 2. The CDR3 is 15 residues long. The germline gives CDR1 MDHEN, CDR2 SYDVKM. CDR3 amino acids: CASSPGLAGDNEQFF. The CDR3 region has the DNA TGTGCCAGCAGTCCGGGACTAGCGGGGGACAATGAGCAGTTCTTC.

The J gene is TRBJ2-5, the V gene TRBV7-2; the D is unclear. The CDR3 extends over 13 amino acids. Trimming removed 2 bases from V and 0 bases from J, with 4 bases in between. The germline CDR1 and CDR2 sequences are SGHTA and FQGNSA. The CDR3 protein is CASSLQYQETQYF. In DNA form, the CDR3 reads TGTGCCAGCAGCTTACAGTACCAAGAGACCCAGTACTTC.

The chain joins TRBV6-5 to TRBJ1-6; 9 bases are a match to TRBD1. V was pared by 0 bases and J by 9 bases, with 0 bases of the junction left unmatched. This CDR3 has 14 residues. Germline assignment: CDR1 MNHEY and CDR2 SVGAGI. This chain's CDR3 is CASSYSDRGSPLHF. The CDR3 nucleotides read TGTGCCAGCAGTTACTCGGACAGGGGTTCACCCCTCCACTTT.

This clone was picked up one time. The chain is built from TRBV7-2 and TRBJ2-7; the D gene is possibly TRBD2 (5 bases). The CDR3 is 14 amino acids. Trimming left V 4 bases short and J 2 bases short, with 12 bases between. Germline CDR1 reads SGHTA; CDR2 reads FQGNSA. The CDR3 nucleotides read TGTGCCAGCAGCTCCGGACTGGATACCTACGAGCAGTACTTC. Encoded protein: CASSSGLDTYEQYF. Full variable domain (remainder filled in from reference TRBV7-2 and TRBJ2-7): GAGVSQSPSNKVTEKGKDVELRCDPISGHTALYWYRQSLGQGLEFLIYFQGNSAPDKSGLPSDRFSAERTGGSVSTLTIQRTQQEDSAVYLCASSSGLDTYEQYFGPGTRLTVT.

The CDR3 reads CASTTPTALNSPLHF. CDR3 coding DNA: TGTGCCAGCACGACCCCGACAGCTTTGAATTCACCCCTCCACTTT. V is TRBV28 and J is TRBJ1-6; the D gene is possibly TRBD1 (5 bases). V was clipped by 7 bases and J by 7 bases, with 17 bases between them. Germline V CDR1 and CDR2: MDHEN, SYDVKM. The CDR3 totals 15 residues.

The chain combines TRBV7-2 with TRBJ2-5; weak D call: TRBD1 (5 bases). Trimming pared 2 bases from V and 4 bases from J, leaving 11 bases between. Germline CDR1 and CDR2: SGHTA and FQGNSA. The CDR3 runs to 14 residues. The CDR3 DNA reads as TGTGCCAGCAGCTTAAATCGGCAGGGAGAGACCCAGTACTTC. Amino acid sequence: CASSLNRQGETQYF.

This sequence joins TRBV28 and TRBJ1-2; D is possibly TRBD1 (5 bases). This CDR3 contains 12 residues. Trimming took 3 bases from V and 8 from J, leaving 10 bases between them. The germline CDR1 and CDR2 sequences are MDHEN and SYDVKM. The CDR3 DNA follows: TGTGCCAGCAGTTTTGGGGGAGGAGGCTACACCTTC. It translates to CASSFGGGGYTF.

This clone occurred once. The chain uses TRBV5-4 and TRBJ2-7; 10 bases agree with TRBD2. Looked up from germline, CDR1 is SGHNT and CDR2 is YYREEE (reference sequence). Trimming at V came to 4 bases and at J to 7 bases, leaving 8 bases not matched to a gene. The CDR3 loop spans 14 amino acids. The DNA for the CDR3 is TGTGCCAGCAGCCGGAGCGGGGGGGCGGAGGAGCAGTACTTC. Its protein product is CASSRSGGAEEQYF.

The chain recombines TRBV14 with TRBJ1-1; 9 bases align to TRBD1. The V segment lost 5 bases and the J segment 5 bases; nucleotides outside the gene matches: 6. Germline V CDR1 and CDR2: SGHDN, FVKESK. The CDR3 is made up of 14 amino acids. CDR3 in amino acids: CASSLQGARTEAFF. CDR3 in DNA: TGTGCCAGCAGCTTACAGGGGGCTAGGACTGAAGCTTTCTTT.

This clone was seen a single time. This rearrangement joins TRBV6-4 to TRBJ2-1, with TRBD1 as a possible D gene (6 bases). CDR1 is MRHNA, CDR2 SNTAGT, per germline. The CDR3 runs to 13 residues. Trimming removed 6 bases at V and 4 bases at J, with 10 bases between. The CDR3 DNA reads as TGTGCCAGCAGCGGGACACCTTACAATGAGCAGTTCTTC. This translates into CASSGTPYNEQFF.

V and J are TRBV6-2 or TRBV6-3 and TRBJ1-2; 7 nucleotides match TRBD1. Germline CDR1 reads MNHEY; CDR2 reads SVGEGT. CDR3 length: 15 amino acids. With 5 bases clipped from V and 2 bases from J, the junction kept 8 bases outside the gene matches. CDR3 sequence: CASSRRQGGNYGYTF. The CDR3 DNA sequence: TGTGCCAGCAGTCGAAGACAGGGCGGCAACTATGGCTACACCTTC.

For the CDR3, the DNA is TGTGCCAGCTCACCCAGGGGCACGGACTACAATGAGCAGTTCTTC. Translating it yields CASSPRGTDYNEQFF. This chain connects TRBV18 to TRBJ2-1; D might be TRBD1 (6 bases). The CDR3 extends over 15 amino acids. CDR1 and CDR2 from the germline V gene are KGHSH and LQKENI. Trimming took 3 bases from V and 3 from J, leaving 12 bases between them.

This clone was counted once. In DNA form, the CDR3 reads TGTGCCAGCAGCTACGGACAGGGGACTGAAGCTTTCTTT. This codes for CASSYGQGTEAFF. This chain joins TRBV7-2 and TRBJ1-1; 9 bases agree with TRBD1. The V gene's germline CDR1 is SGHTA and CDR2 FQGNSA. Unmatched junction bases numbered 2, after V lost 4 bases and J lost 5 bases. The CDR3 loop spans 13 amino acids. Filled out from reference TRBV7-2 and TRBJ1-1, the complete variable domain reads GAGVSQSPSNKVTEKGKDVELRCDPISGHTALYWYRQSLGQGLEFLIYFQGNSAPDKSGLPSDRFSAERTGGSVSTLTIQRTQQEDSAVYLCASSYGQGTEAFFGQGTRLTVV.

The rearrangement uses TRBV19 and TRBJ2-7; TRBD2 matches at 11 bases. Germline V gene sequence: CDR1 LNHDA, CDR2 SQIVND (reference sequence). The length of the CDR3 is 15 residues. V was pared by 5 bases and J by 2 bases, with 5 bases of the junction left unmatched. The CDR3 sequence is CASSLAGGRPYEQYF. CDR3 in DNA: TGTGCCAGTAGTCTAGCGGGGGGAAGACCCTACGAGCAGTACTTC.